A selection of T cell receptor beta chains follows, all from one sample in a study of OX40 agonist ivuxolimab in advanced cancers. TCRdb's copy holds only in-frame clones and misses some; the assay was immunoSEQ multiplex PCR. The sample yields more than 50,000 clones, roughly 84% seen once. This sample comprised CD4+ or CD8+ T cells sorted from blood, obtained in a trial of the OX40 agonist ivuxolimab. These receptors were obtained from an adult with an advanced solid tumor such as melanoma, head and neck, liver or kidney cancer. CDR3s include the opening cysteine and the closing phenylalanine or tryptophan. The order of the fields is J gene, D gene, V gene, CDR3 protein. The D gene is left open where the match is weak.

J: TRBJ1-5
D: TRBD1
V: TRBV10-3
CDR3: CAISETGTDNQPQHF

J: TRBJ1-6
D: .
V: TRBV28
CDR3: CASRKWTNNSPLHF

J: TRBJ2-1
D: .
V: TRBV6-5
CDR3: CASSQPGLNYNEQFF

J: TRBJ2-3
D: .
V: TRBV4-2
CDR3: CASSQDSDTQYF

J: TRBJ1-4
D: .
V: TRBV19
CDR3: CASRERVAGNEKLFF

J: TRBJ2-5
D: .
V: TRBV5-1
CDR3: CASSLIRETQYF

J: TRBJ1-1
D: TRBD1
V: TRBV7-9
CDR3: CASSPGQLNTEAFF

J: TRBJ1-1
D: .
V: TRBV10-1
CDR3: CASSDVRNTEAFF

J: TRBJ2-7
D: .
V: TRBV11-2
CDR3: CASSRLSYEQYF

J: TRBJ1-2
D: .
V: TRBV6-6
CDR3: CASSRDGANYGYTF

J: TRBJ1-3
D: .
V: TRBV9
CDR3: CASSVAGVGGGLSGNTIYF

J: TRBJ2-5
D: TRBD1
V: TRBV28
CDR3: CASSRTGGFLETQYF

J: TRBJ1-2
D: TRBD1
V: TRBV7-6
CDR3: CASSLWTGDGYTF

J: .
D: .
V: TRBV5-6
CDR3: CASQVGGSYEQYF

J: TRBJ2-2
D: .
V: TRBV11-3
CDR3: CASPRGTNTGELFF

J: TRBJ2-1
D: .
V: TRBV7-9
CDR3: CASSLGNGVYNEQFF

J: TRBJ1-5
D: TRBD1
V: TRBV16
CDR3: CASSRGQGNQPQHF

J: TRBJ2-5
D: .
V: TRBV9
CDR3: CASSVGGAETQYF

J: TRBJ2-1
D: TRBD2
V: TRBV11-2
CDR3: CASSSQTSGPYNEQFF

J: TRBJ2-7
D: .
V: TRBV7-9
CDR3: CASSSLRSSAEETGYEQYF

J: TRBJ2-1
D: TRBD2
V: TRBV7-3
CDR3: CASSLRGGAIVSEQFF

J: TRBJ2-3
D: .
V: TRBV1
CDR3: CTSSQKATGTSGGYTDTQYF

J: TRBJ2-1
D: .
V: TRBV5-6
CDR3: CASSLGGGYGNEQFF

J: TRBJ2-7
D: TRBD1
V: TRBV7-9
CDR3: CASSFRPGTADEQYF

J: TRBJ2-3
D: .
V: TRBV9
CDR3: CASSVSRDTQYF

J: TRBJ2-1
D: TRBD2
V: TRBV9
CDR3: CASSVAPLAGGRDEQFF

J: TRBJ2-6
D: TRBD1
V: TRBV6-5
CDR3: CASSSDRGAGANVLTF

J: TRBJ2-1
D: TRBD2
V: TRBV10-1
CDR3: CASSEGYLLAGEEYYEQFF

J: TRBJ1-1
D: .
V: TRBV2
CDR3: CASSDRGAGEAFF

J: TRBJ2-2
D: TRBD2
V: TRBV30
CDR3: CAWSVSSGRDWAGEPFF

J: TRBJ1-5
D: TRBD1
V: TRBV4-2
CDR3: CASSRMDRVNQPQHF

J: TRBJ1-5
D: .
V: TRBV30
CDR3: CAWSATDNQPQHF

J: TRBJ2-2
D: .
V: TRBV5-8
CDR3: CASSLISAREAGELFF

J: TRBJ2-3
D: TRBD2
V: TRBV29-1
CDR3: CSVQTSGRAPDTQYF

J: TRBJ2-7
D: TRBD2
V: TRBV19
CDR3: CASSLQREEYEQYF

J: TRBJ1-2
D: .
V: TRBV28
CDR3: CASSSRGRGTYTF

J: TRBJ1-1
D: TRBD1
V: TRBV4-1
CDR3: CASSQTRQGEAFF

J: TRBJ2-2
D: TRBD1
V: TRBV28
CDR3: CASRDAGTGQIGELFF

J: TRBJ1-6
D: .
V: TRBV19
CDR3: CASSEDLSYNSPLHF

J: .
D: .
V: TRBV21-1
CDR3: CASSSWGGPLTYEQYF

J: TRBJ2-3
D: .
V: TRBV7-6
CDR3: CASSLGVDTQYF

J: TRBJ2-3
D: .
V: TRBV10-3
CDR3: CAISDRGSTDTQYF

J: TRBJ1-5
D: TRBD1
V: TRBV28
CDR3: CASSRADRTNQPQHF

J: TRBJ1-4
D: .
V: TRBV28
CDR3: CASSFTGQRIRELFF

J: TRBJ1-1
D: .
V: TRBV2
CDR3: CASSPGRLNTEAFF

J: TRBJ1-4
D: .
V: TRBV29-1
CDR3: CSVRGRGGTNEKLFF

J: TRBJ2-7
D: TRBD2
V: TRBV27
CDR3: CANKKRDYPYEQYF

J: TRBJ1-5
D: .
V: TRBV21-1
CDR3: CASSREGRSRQPQHF

J: TRBJ2-7
D: TRBD1
V: TRBV7-8
CDR3: CASSFRQGVEQYF

J: TRBJ2-2
D: .
V: TRBV5-6
CDR3: CASSFANTGELFF

J: TRBJ2-3
D: .
V: TRBV15
CDR3: CATSRDARLDTQYF

J: TRBJ2-5
D: .
V: TRBV7-2
CDR3: CASSLFPGETQYF

J: TRBJ2-7
D: .
V: TRBV6-5
CDR3: CASSYLYEQYF